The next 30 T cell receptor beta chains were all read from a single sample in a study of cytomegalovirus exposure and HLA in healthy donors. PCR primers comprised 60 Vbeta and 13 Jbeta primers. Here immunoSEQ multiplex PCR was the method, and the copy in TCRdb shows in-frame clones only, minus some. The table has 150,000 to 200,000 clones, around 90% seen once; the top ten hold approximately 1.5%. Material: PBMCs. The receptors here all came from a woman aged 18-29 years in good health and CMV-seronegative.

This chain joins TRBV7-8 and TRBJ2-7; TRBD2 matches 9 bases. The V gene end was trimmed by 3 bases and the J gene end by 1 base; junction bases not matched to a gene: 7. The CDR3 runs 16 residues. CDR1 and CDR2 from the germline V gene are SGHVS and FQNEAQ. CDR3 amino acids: CASSFRAGGLSYEQYF. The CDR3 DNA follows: TGTGCCAGCAGCTTTAGAGCGGGAGGTTTGTCCTACGAGCAGTACTTC.

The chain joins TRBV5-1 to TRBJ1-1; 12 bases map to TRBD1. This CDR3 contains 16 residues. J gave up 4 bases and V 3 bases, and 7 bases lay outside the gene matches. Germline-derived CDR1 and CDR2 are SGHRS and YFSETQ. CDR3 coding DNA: TGCGCCAGCAGCTACCCGGGACAGGGGGCAAGCACTGAAGCTTTCTTT. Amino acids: CASSYPGQGASTEAFF.

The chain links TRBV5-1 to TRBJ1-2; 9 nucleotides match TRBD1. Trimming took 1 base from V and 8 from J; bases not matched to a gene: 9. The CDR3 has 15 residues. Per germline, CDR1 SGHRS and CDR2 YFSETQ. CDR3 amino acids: CASSLTGTGQRGYTF. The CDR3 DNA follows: TGCGCCAGCAGCTTGACTGGGACAGGGCAAAGGGGCTACACCTTC.

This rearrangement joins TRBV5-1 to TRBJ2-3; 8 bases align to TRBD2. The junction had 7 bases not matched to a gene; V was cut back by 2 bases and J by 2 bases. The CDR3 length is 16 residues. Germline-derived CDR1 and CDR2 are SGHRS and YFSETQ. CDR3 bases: TGCGCCAGCAGCTTAGCGGGGGCCCAACCCACAGATACGCAGTATTTT. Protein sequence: CASSLAGAQPTDTQYF.

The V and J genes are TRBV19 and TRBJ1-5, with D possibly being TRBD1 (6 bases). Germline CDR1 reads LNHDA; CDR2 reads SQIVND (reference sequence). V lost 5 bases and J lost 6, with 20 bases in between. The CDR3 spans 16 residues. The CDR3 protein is CASSWALGGAGQPQHF. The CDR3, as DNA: TGTGCCAGTAGTTGGGCCTTAGGGGGGGCAGGTCAGCCCCAGCATTTT.

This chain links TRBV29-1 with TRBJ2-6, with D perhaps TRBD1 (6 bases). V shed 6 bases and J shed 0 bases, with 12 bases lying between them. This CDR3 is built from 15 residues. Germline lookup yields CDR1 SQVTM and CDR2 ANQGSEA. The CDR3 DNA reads TGCAGCGTGATCGGACAGTCCTCTGGGGCCAACGTCCTGACTTTC. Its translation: CSVIGQSSGANVLTF. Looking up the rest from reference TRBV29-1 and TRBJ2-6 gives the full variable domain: SAVISQKPSRDICQRGTSLTIQCQVDSQVTMMFWYRQQPGQSLTLIATANQGSEATYESGFVIDKFPISRPNLTFSTLTVSNMSPEDSSIYLCSVIGQSSGANVLTFGAGSRLTVL.

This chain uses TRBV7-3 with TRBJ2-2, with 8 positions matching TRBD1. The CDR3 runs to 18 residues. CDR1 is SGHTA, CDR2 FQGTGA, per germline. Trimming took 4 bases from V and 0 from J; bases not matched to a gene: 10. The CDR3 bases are TGTGCCAGCAGCTCACTCCGGGACAGGCCCTCGAACACCGGGGAGCTGTTTTTT. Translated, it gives CASSSLRDRPSNTGELFF.

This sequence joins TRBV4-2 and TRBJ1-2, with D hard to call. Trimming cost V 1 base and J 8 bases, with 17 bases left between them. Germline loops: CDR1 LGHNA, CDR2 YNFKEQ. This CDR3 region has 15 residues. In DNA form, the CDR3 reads TGTGCCAGCAGCCAAGCTCCATGGGAGGCGCGCGGCTACACCTTC. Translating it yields CASSQAPWEARGYTF.

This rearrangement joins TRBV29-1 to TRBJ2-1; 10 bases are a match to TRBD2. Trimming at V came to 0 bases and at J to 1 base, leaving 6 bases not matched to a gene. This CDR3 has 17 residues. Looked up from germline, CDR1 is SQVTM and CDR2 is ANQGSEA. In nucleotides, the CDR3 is TGCAGCGTTGAAGACCTCATAGCGGGAGGATCCTACAATGAGCAGTTCTTC. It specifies CSVEDLIAGGSYNEQFF.

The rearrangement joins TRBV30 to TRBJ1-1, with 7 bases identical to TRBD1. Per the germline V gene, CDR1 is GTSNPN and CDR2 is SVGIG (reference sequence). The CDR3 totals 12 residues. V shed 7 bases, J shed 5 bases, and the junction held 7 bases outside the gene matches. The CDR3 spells CASNRGWTEAFF. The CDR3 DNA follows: TGTGCCTCAAACAGGGGTTGGACTGAAGCTTTCTTT.

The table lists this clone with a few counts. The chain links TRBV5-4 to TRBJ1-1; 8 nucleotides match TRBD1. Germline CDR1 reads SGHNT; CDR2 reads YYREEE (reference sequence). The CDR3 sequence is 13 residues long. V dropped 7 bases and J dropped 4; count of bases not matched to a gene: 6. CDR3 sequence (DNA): TGTGCCAGCGAGCCAGACAGGGGCACTGAAGCTTTCTTT. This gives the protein CASEPDRGTEAFF. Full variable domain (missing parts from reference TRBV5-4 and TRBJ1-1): ETGVTQSPTHLIKTRGQQVTLRCSSQSGHNTVSWYQQALGQGPQFIFQYYREEENGRGNFPPRFSGLQFPNYSSELNVNALELDDSALYLCASEPDRGTEAFFGQGTRLTVV.

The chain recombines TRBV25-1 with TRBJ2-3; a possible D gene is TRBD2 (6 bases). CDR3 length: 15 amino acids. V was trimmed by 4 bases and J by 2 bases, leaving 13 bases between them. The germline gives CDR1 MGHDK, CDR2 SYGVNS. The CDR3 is CASSGLDYYTDTQYF. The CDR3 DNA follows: TGTGCCAGCAGTGGCCTGGACTACTACACAGATACGCAGTATTTT.

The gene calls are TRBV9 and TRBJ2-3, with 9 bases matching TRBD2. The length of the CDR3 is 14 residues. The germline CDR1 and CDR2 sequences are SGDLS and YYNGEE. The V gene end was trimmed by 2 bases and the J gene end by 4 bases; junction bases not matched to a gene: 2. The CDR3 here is CASSVSGSSDTQYF. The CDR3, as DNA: TGTGCCAGCAGCGTTAGCGGGAGCTCAGATACGCAGTATTTT.

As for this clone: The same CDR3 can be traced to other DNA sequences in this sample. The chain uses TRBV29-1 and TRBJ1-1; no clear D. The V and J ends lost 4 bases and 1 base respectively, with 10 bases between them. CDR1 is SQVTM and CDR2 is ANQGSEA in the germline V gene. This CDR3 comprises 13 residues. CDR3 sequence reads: CSVGGQRNTEAFF. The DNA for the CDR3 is TGCAGCGTTGGAGGGCAGAGGAACACTGAAGCTTTCTTT. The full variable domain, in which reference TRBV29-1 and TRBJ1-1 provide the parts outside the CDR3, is SAVISQKPSRDICQRGTSLTIQCQVDSQVTMMFWYRQQPGQSLTLIATANQGSEATYESGFVIDKFPISRPNLTFSTLTVSNMSPEDSSIYLCSVGGQRNTEAFFGQGTRLTVV.

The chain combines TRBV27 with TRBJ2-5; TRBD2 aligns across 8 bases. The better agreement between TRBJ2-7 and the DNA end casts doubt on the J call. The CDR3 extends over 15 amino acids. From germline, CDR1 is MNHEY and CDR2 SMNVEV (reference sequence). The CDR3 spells CASTLSGSGPYEQYF. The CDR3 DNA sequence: TGTGCCAGCACCCTAAGCGGGAGTGGACCCTACGAGCAGTACTTC.

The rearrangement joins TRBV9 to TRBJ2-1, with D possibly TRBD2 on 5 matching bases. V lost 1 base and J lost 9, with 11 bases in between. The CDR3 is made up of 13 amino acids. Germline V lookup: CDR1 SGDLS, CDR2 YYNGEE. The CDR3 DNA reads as TGTGCCAGCAGCGTAAGGCCTGAGGGTGAGCAGTTCTTC. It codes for CASSVRPEGEQFF.

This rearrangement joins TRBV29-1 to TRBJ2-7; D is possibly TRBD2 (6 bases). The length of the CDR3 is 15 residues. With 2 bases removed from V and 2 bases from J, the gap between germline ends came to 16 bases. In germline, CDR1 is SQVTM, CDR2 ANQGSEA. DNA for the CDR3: TGCAGCGTTGAACTAGTCGGGAGAACCACCTACGAGCAGTACTTC. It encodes CSVELVGRTTYEQYF.

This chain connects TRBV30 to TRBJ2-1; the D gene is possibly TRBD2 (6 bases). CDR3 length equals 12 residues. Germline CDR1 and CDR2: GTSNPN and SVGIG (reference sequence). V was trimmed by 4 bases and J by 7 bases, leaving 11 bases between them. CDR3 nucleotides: TGTGCCTGGACCGGGGGTGGGAATGAGCAGTTCTTC. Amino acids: CAWTGGGNEQFF.

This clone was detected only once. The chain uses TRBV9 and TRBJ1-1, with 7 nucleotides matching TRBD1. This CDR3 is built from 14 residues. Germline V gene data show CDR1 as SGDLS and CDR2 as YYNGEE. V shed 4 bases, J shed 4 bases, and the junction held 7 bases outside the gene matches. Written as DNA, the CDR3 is TGTGCCAGCAGCCCGACAGGGTTTGGCACTGAAGCTTTCTTT. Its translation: CASSPTGFGTEAFF.

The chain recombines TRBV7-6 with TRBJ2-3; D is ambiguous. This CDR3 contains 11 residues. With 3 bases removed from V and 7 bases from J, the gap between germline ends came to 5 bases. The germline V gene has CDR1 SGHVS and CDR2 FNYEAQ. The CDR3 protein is CASSFGNTQYF. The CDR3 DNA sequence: TGTGCCAGCAGCTTCGGTAATACGCAGTATTTT.

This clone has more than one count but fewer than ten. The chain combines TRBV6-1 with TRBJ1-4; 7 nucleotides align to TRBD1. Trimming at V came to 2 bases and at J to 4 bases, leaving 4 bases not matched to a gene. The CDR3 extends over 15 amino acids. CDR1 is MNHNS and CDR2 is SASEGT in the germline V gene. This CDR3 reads CASSEPGQYNEKLFF. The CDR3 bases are TGTGCCAGCAGTGAACCGGGACAGTATAATGAAAAACTGTTTTTT.

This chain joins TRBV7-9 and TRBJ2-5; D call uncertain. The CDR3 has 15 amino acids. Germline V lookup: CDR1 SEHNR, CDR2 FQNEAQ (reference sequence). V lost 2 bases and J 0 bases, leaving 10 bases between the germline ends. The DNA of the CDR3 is TGTGCCAGCAGCTTAAAGGCTACTAACCAAGAGACCCAGTACTTC. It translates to CASSLKATNQETQYF.

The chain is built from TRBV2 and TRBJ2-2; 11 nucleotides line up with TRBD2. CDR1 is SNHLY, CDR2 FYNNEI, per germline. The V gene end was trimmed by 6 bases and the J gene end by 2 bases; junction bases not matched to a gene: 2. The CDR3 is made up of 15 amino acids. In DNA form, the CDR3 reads TGTGCCAGCAGGGGGACTAGCGGAAACACCGGGGAGCTGTTTTTT. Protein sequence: CASRGTSGNTGELFF.

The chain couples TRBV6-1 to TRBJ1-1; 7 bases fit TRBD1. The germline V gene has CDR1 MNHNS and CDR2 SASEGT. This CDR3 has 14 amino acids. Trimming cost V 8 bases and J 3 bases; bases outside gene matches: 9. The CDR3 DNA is TGTGCCAGCCGGCCAACAGGGGTGGACACTGAAGCTTTCTTT. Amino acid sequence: CASRPTGVDTEAFF.

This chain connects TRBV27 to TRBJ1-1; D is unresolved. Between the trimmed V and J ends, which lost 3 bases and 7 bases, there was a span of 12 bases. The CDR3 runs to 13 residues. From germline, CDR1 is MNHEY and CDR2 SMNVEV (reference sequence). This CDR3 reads CASSFSGLSEAFF. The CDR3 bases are TGTGCCAGCAGTTTTTCAGGTTTAAGTGAAGCTTTCTTT.

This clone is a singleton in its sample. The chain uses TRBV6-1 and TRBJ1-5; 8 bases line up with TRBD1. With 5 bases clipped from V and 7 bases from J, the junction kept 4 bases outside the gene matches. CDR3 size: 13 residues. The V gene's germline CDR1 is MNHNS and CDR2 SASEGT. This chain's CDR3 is CASSRTGNQPQHF. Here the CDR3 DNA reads TGTGCCAGCAGTCGGACAGGGAACCAGCCCCAGCATTTT.

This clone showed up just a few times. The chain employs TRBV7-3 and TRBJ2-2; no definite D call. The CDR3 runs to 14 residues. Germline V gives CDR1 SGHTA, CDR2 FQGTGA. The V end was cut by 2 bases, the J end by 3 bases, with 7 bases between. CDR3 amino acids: CASSLGSYTGELFF. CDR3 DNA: TGTGCCAGCAGCTTAGGCTCATACACCGGGGAGCTGTTTTTT.

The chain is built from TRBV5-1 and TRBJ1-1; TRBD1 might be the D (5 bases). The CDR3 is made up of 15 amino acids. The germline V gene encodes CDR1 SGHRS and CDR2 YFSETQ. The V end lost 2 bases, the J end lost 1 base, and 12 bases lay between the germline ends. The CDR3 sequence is CASSLAGYENTEAFF. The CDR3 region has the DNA TGCGCCAGCAGCTTAGCAGGGTACGAGAACACTGAAGCTTTCTTT. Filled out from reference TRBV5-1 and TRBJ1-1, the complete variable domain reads KAGVTQTPRYLIKTRGQQVTLSCSPISGHRSVSWYQQTPGQGLQFLFEYFSETQRNKGNFPGRFSGRQFSNSRSEMNVSTLELGDSALYLCASSLAGYENTEAFFGQGTRLTVV.

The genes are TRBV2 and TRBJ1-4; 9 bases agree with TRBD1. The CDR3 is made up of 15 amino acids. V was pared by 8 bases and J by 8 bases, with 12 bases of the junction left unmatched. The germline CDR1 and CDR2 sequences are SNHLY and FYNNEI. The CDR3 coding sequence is TGTGCCAGCGGACCGGGACAGGGTACGTGGGAAAAACTGTTTTTT. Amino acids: CASGPGQGTWEKLFF.

CDR3 sequence reads: CASSPTYPPYEQYF. The CDR3 bases are TGCGCCAGCAGCCCGACTTACCCTCCCTACGAGCAGTACTTC. The chain links TRBV5-1 to TRBJ2-7, with D uncertain. The CDR3 runs to 14 residues. Trimming took 4 bases from V and 2 from J, leaving 13 bases between them. From germline, CDR1 is SGHRS and CDR2 YFSETQ.